In this sample, the clone carrying this T cell receptor beta chain turned up a few times. Its antigen is as yet unknown. Additional DNA sequences in this sample encode the identical CDR3. This sample stems from a study of T cell responses to AZD1222 COVID-19 vaccine. Overall study findings and caveats: Spike-specific TCR breadth rose after two AZD1222 doses, and depth rose as well.

Per germline, CDR1 LNHDA and CDR2 SQIVND (reference sequence). The CDR3 sequence is 14 residues long. V was pared by 3 bases and J by 7 bases, with 16 bases between. The table came from immunoSEQ multiplex PCR; TCRdb's copy has only in-frame clones and leaves some out. The sample shows about 180,000 clones, around nine tenths of them seen only once. The specimen was peripheral blood, collected on day 0 of AZD1222 vaccination. The receptor's source is an adult in good health. The gene calls are TRBV19 and TRBJ2-7; D is perhaps TRBD2 (6 bases). This CDR3 is CASSIAGTDGEQYF. The CDR3, as DNA: TGTGCCAGTAGTATCGCGGGAACTGACGGGGAGCAGTACTTC.